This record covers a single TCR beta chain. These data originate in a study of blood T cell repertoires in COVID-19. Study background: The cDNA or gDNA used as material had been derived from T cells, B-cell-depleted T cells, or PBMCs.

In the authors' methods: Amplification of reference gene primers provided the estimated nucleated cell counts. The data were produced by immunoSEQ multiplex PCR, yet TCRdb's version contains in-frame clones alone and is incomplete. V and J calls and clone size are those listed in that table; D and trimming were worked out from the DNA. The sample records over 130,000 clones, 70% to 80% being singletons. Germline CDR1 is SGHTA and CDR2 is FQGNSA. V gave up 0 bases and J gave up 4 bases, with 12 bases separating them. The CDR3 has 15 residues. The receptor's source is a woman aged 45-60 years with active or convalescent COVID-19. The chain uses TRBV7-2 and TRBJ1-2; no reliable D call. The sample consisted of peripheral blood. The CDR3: CASSLAYTVSYGYTF. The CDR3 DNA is TGTGCCAGCAGCTTAGCCTATACAGTCTCCTATGGCTACACCTTC.